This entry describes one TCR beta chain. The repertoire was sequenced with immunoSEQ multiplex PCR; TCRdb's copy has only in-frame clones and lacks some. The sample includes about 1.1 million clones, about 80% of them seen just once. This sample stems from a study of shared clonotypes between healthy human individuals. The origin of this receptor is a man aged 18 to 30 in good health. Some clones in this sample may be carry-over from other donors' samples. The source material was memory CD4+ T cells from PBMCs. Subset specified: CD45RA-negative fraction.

The CDR3 sequence is CASSWASGTRVPLHF. The CDR3 DNA follows: TGCGCCAGCAGCTGGGCCTCCGGGACACGGGTACCCCTCCACTTT. The V and J genes are TRBV5-1 and TRBJ1-6; the D gene is possibly TRBD1 (6 bases). CDR1 and CDR2 (germline): SGHRS, YFSETQ. The CDR3 contains 15 residues. V dropped 3 bases and J dropped 12 bases, with 19 bases sitting between them. Together with reference TRBV5-1 and TRBJ1-6, the CDR3 gives the full variable domain: KAGVTQTPRYLIKTRGQQVTLSCSPISGHRSVSWYQQTPGQGLQFLFEYFSETQRNKGNFPGRFSGRQFSNSRSEMNVSTLELGDSALYLCASSWASGTRVPLHFGNGTRLTVT.